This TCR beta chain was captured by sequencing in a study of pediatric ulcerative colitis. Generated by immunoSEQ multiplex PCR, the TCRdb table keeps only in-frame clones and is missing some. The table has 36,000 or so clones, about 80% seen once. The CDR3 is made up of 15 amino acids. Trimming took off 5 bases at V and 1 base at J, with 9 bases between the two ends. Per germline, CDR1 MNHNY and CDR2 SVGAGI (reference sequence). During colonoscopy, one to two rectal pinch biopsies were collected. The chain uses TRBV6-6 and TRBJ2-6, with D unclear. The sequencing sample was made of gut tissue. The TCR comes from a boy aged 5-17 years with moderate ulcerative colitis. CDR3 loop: CASSQARSGANVLTF. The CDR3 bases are TGTGCCAGCAGTCAGGCCAGGTCTGGGGCCAACGTCCTGACTTTC.